This T cell receptor (beta chain) is from a study of shared clonotypes between healthy human individuals. Points from the study as a whole: Clonotypes shared by all four donors outscored non-shared clonotypes in generation probability.

The table came from immunoSEQ multiplex PCR; TCRdb's copy has only in-frame clones and leaves some out. The data contain approximately 2,200,000 clones, 93% of them singletons. As regards this clone: The target antigen is unknown.

Positively selected for CCR7, the CD45RO-negative cells used as naive CD8 cells excluded terminally differentiated effector memory CD45RA+ cells. Source material: naive CD8+ T cells from PBMCs. The sequence was collected from a man younger than 35 in good health. Some clones in this sample may be carry-over from other donors' samples.

The CDR3 nucleotides read TGTGCCAGCAGTTACGGCCTCAATGAAAAACTGTTTTTT. This sequence encodes CASSYGLNEKLFF. J is TRBJ1-4 and V is TRBV6-5; D ambiguous. The CDR3 consists of 13 residues. V dropped 2 bases and J dropped 5 bases, with 6 bases sitting between them. The germline V gene encodes CDR1 MNHEY and CDR2 SVGAGI.